This T cell receptor beta chain is from a study of blood T cell repertoires in COVID-19. Here immunoSEQ multiplex PCR was the method, and the copy in TCRdb shows in-frame clones only, minus some. The data hold tens of thousands of clones, with approximately 92% observed a single time. The specimen sequenced was peripheral blood. The receptor comes from a woman aged 60-75 years with COVID-19, enrolled during active disease.

The CDR3 nucleotides are TGTGCCAGCAGCCTAGGGAGACGGATGAGCTCCTACAATGAGCAGTTCTTC. It is translated as CASSLGRRMSSYNEQFF. The chain has TRBV5-8 and TRBJ2-1, with D maybe TRBD2 (5 bases). Per germline, CDR1 SGHTS and CDR2 YDEGEE. CDR3 length: 17 residues. V lost 4 bases and J lost 0, with 17 bases in between.